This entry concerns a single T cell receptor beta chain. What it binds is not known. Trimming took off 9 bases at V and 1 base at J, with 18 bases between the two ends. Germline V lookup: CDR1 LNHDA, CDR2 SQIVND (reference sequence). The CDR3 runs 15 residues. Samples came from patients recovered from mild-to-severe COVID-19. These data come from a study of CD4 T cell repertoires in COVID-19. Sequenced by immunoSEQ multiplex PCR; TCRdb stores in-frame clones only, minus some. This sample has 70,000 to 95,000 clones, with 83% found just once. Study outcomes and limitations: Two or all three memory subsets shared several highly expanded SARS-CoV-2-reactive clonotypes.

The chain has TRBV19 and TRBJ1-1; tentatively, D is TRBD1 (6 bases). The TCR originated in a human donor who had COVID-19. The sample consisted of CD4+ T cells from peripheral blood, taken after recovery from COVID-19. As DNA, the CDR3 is TGTGCCAGCCGGGGCCCATGGACAGCGAACACTGAAGCTTTCTTT. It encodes CASRGPWTANTEAFF.